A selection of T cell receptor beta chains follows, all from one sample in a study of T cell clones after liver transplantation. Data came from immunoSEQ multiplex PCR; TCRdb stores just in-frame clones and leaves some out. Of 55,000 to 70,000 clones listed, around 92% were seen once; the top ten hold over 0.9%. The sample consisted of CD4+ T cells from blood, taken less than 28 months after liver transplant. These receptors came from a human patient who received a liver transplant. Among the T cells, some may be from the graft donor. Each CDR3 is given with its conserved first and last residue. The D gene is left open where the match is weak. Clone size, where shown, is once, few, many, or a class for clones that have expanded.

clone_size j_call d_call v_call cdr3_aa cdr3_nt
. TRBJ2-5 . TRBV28 CASTVTGYQETQYF TGTGCCAGCACCGTAACAGGGTACCAAGAGACCCAGTACTTC
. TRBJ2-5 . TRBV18 CASSPPSEETQYF TGTGCCAGCTCACCACCTAGCGAAGAGACCCAGTACTTC
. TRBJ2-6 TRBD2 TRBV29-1 CSVGGISGANVLTF TGCAGCGTCGGGGGGATCTCTGGGGCCAACGTCCTGACTTTC
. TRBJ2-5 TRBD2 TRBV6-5 CASSYWGRGEETQYF TGTGCCAGCAGTTATTGGGGGAGGGGAGAAGAGACCCAGTACTTC
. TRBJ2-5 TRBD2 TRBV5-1 CASSPSGSSETQYF TGCGCCAGCAGTCCTAGCGGGAGTTCAGAGACCCAGTACTTC
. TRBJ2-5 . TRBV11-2 CASSFGVQETQYF TGTGCCAGCAGCTTCGGGGTCCAAGAGACCCAGTACTTC
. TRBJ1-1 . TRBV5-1 CASSLQGGYTEAFF TGCGCCAGCAGCTTGCAGGGAGGGTACACTGAAGCTTTCTTT
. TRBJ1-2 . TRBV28 CASSLSPDVLNYGYTF TGTGCCAGCAGCCTATCCCCAGACGTACTTAACTATGGCTACACCTTC
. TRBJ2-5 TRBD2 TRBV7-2 CASSILAGAETQYF TGTGCCAGCAGCATACTAGCGGGAGCAGAGACCCAGTACTTC
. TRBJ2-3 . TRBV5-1 CASSLEGRTDTQYF TGCGCCAGCAGCTTGGAGGGTAGGACAGATACGCAGTATTTT
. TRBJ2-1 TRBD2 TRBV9 CASSTLAGAYNEQFF TGTGCCAGCAGCACACTAGCGGGGGCCTACAATGAGCAGTTCTTC
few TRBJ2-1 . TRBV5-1 CASSLGGPGTSSYNEQFF TGCGCCAGCAGCTTGGGGGGACCCGGGACATCCTCCTACAATGAGCAGTTCTTC
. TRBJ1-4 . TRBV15 CATSRDSMTAYNEKLFF TGTGCCACCAGCAGAGATTCTATGACAGCCTATAATGAAAAACTGTTTTTT
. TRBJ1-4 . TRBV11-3 CASSLNLRGSNEKLFF TGTGCCAGCAGCTTAAATTTGAGGGGAAGTAATGAAAAACTGTTTTTT
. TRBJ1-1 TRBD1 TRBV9 CASSVVGQGSEAFF TGTGCCAGCAGCGTAGTGGGACAGGGGAGTGAAGCTTTCTTT
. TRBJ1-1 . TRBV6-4 CASSENLDPHLMNTEAFF TGTGCCAGCAGTGAGAACTTGGACCCTCACCTTATGAACACTGAAGCTTTCTTT
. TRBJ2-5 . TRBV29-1 CSVVEGSLGETQYF TGCAGCGTTGTGGAGGGAAGTCTAGGAGAGACCCAGTACTTC
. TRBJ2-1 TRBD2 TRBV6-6 CASSHSGRTYNEQFF TGTGCCAGCAGCCACAGCGGGAGGACTTACAATGAGCAGTTCTTC
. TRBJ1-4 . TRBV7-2 CASSLSRGANEKLFF TGTGCCAGCAGCTTAAGTCGAGGTGCTAATGAAAAACTGTTTTTT
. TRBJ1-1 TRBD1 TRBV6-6 CASRLDRKFEAFF TGTGCCAGCAGGCTGGACAGGAAATTTGAAGCTTTCTTT
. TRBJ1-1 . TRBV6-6 CASRPTDGKMNTEAFF TGTGCCAGCAGACCCACGGACGGAAAAATGAACACTGAAGCTTTCTTT
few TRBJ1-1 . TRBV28 CASSLPHKGTEAFF TGTGCCAGCAGTTTACCACACAAGGGCACTGAAGCTTTCTTT
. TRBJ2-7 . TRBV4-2 CASSQHVLGYEQYF TGTGCCAGCAGCCAACACGTTTTGGGCTACGAGCAGTACTTC
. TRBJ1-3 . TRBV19 CATPGAGNTIYF TGTGCCACCCCCGGGGCGGGAAACACCATATATTTT
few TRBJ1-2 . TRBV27 CASSLHTTGANYGYTF TGTGCCAGCAGTCTCCACACGACAGGAGCAAACTATGGCTACACCTTC
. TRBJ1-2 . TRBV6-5 CASSRGGAGGYTF TGTGCCTCATCCCGTGGGGGGGCTGGTGGCTACACCTTC
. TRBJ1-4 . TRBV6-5 CASRDGGGGNEKLFF TGTGCCAGCAGGGACGGAGGGGGAGGTAATGAAAAACTGTTTTTT
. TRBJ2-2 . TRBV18 CASSRLGSTNTGELFF TGTGCCAGCTCACGCCTGGGGAGTACGAACACCGGGGAGCTGTTTTTT
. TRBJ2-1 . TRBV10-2 CASSVNSEQFF TGCGCCAGCAGTGTTAATAGTGAGCAGTTCTTC
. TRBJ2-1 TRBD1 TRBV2 CASIQMRTGNNEQFF TGTGCCAGCATTCAAATGCGGACAGGGAACAATGAGCAGTTCTTC
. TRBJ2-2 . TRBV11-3 CASSLDLNTGELFF TGTGCCAGCAGCTTAGATCTGAACACCGGGGAGCTGTTTTTT
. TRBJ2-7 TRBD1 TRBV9 CASSVGTGSSYEQYF TGTGCCAGCAGCGTCGGGACAGGAAGCTCCTACGAGCAGTACTTC
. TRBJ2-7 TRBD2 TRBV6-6 CASSYSSSGGYEQYF TGTGCCAGCAGTTACTCGAGCAGCGGGGGGTACGAGCAGTACTTC
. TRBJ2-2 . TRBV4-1 CASRSTFSGTGELFF TGCGCCAGCAGGAGCACCTTTTCGGGGACCGGGGAGCTGTTTTTT
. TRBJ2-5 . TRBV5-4 CASSPGLGRETQYF TGTGCCAGCAGCCCGGGGCTAGGGAGGGAGACCCAGTACTTC
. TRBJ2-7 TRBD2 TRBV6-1 CASSDLAGYEQYF TGTGCCAGCAGTGACCTAGCGGGGTACGAGCAGTACTTC
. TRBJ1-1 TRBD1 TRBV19 CASSMTGTARAEAFF TGTGCCAGTAGTATGACCGGGACAGCGCGAGCTGAAGCTTTCTTT
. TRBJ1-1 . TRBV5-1 CASSDPGVNTEAFF TGCGCCAGCAGCGATCCGGGGGTGAACACTGAAGCTTTCTTT
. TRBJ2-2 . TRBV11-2 CASSLLSSPGGVTGELFF TGTGCCAGCAGCCTCCTATCATCCCCAGGAGGAGTGACCGGGGAGCTGTTTTTT
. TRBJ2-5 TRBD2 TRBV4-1 CASSGLAGDETQYF TGCGCCAGCAGCGGACTAGCGGGAGATGAGACCCAGTACTTC
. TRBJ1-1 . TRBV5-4 CASSSANTEAFF TGTGCCAGCAGCTCCGCTAACACTGAAGCTTTCTTT
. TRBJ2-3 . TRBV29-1 CSVGGTSTADTQYF TGCAGCGTTGGAGGGACTTCCACCGCAGATACGCAGTATTTT
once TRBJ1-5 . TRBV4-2 CASSQEPGSYSNQPQHF TGTGCCAGCAGCCAAGAGCCCGGAAGCTATAGCAATCAGCCCCAGCATTTT
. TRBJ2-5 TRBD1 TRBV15 CATSFRDRGIGTQYF TGTGCCACCAGCTTCCGGGACAGGGGGATTGGGACCCAGTACTTC
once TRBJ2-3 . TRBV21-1 CASSRASPGREADTQYF TGTGCCAGCAGCAGGGCAAGTCCGGGGAGGGAGGCAGATACGCAGTATTTT
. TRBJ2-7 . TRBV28 CASSLMRGEQYF TGTGCCAGCAGTTTGATGAGGGGCGAGCAGTACTTC
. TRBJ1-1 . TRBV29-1 CSGCDQSEAFF TGCAGCGGATGTGATCAGTCCGAAGCTTTCTTT
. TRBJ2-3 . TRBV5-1 CASSSPGLGTQYF TGCGCCAGCAGCTCGCCGGGACTGGGTACGCAGTATTTT
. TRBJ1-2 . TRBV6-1 CASSTRPSYGYTF TGTGCCAGCAGCACCAGGCCATCCTATGGCTACACCTTC
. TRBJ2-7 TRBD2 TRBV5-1 CASSLALAGEAEQYF TGCGCCAGCAGCTTGGCCTTAGCGGGAGAGGCCGAGCAGTACTTC
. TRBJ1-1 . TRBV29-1 CSATNIEAFF TGCAGCGCGACGAATATTGAAGCTTTCTTT
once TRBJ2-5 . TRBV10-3 CAISGRVDSGGEETQYF TGTGCCATCAGTGGCCGGGTTGATAGCGGAGGGGAGGAGACCCAGTACTTC
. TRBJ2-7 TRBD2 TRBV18 CASSPPLAGGTYEQYF TGTGCCAGCTCACCACCCCTCGCGGGAGGAACCTACGAGCAGTACTTC
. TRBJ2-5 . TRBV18 CASSPPTLLETQYF TGTGCCAGCTCACCACCGACGCTCCTGGAGACCCAGTACTTC
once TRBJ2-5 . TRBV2 CASSGAMTQYF TGTGCCAGCAGTGGGGCCATGACCCAGTACTTC
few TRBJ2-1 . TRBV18 CASSPVDRILYNEQFF TGTGCCAGCTCACCCGTCGACAGGATTCTCTACAATGAGCAGTTCTTC
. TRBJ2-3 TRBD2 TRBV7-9 CASSRPSGGPDTQYF TGTGCCAGCAGCCGCCCTAGCGGGGGGCCAGATACGCAGTATTTT